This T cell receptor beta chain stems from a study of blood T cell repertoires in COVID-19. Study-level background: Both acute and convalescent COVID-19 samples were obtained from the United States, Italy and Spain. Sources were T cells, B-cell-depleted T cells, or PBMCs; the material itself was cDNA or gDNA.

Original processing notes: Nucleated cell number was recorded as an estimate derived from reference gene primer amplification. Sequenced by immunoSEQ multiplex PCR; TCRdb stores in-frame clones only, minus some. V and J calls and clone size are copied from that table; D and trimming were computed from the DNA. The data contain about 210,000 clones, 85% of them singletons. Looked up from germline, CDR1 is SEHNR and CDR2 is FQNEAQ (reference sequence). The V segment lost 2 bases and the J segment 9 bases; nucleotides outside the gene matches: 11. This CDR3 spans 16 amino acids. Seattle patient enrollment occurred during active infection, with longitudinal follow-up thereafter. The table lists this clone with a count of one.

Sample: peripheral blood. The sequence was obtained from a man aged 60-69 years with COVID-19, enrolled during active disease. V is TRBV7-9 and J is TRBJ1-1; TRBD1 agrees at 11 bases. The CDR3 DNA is TGTGCCAGCAGCTTAACTTCCGGGACAGGGGGTGGTAAAGCTTTCTTT. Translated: CASSLTSGTGGGKAFF.